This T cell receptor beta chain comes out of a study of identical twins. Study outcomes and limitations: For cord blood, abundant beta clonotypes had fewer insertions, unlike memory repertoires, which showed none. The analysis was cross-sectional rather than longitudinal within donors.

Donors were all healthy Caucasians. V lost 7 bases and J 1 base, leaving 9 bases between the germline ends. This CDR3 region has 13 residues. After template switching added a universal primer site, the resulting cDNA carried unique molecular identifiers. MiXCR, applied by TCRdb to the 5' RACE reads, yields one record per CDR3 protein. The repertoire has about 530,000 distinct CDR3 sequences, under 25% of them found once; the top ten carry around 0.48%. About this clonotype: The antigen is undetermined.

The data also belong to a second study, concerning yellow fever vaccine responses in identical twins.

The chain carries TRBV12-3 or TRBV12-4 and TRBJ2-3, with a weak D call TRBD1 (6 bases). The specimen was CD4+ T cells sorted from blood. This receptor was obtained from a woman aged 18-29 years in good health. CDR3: CASTTGRTDTQYF. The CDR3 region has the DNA TGTGCCAGCACGACAGGTCGCACAGATACGCAGTATTTT.